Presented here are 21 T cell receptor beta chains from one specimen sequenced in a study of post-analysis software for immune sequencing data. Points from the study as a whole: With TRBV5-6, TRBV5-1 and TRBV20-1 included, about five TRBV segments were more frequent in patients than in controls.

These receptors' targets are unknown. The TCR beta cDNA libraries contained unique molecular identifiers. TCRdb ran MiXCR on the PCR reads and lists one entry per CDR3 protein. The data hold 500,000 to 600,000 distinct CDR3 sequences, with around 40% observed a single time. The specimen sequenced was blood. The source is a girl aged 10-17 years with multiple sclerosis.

CDR3: CASSQGDERDEQFF. The CDR3 DNA is TGCGCCAGCAGCCAAGGGGACGAACGGGATGAGCAGTTCTTC. The chain is built from TRBV4-1 and TRBJ2-1, with D perhaps TRBD1 or TRBD2 (5 bases each). The CDR3 spans 14 residues. CDR1 is MGHRA and CDR2 is YSYEKL in the germline V gene. Trimming shortened V by 1 base and J by 8 bases, and 12 bases separated the two germline ends.

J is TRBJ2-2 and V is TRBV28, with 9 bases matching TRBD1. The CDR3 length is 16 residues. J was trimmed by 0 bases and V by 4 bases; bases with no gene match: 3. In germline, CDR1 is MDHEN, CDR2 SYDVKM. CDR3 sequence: CASSSTGGANTGELFF. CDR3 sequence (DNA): TGTGCCAGCAGTTCTACAGGGGGCGCGAACACCGGGGAGCTGTTTTTT.

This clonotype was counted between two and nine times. CDR3 nucleotides: TGTGCCACCAGCAGAGGGGGCACCACAGATACGCAGTATTTT. It translates to CATSRGGTTDTQYF. This chain links TRBV15 with TRBJ2-3, with D tentatively TRBD1 (5 bases). Germline V gene data show CDR1 as LNHNV and CDR2 as YYDKDF (reference sequence). V lost 1 base, J lost 2 bases, and 7 bases lay in between. The CDR3 covers 14 residues.

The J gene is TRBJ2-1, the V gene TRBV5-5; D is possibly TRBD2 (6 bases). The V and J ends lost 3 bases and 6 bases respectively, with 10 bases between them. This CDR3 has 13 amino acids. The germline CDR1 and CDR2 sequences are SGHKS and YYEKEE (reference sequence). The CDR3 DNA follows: TGTGCCAGCAGCTGGGGACTTCTCAATGAGCAGTTCTTC. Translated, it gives CASSWGLLNEQFF.

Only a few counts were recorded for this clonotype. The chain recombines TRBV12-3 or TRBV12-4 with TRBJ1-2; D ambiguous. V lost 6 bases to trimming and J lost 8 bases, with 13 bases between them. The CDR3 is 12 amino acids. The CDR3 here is CASRSPKEGYTF. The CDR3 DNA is TGTGCCAGCAGGTCCCCCAAAGAGGGCTACACCTTC.

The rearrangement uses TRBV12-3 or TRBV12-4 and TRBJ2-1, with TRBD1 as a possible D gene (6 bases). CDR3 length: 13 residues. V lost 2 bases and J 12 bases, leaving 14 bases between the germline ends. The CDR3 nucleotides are TGTGCCAGCAGTTTAACCCACAGGGACGGGCAGTTCTTC. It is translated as CASSLTHRDGQFF.

The CDR3 here is CASSHSETQYF. In DNA, the CDR3 is TGTGCCAGCAGCCATTCGGAGACCCAGTACTTC. This sequence joins TRBV27 and TRBJ2-5; D remains ambiguous. The CDR3 is 11 residues long. The V gene lost 6 bases and the J gene lost 5 bases, with 7 bases spanning the gap. CDR1 and CDR2 from the germline V gene are MNHEY and SMNVEV (reference sequence).

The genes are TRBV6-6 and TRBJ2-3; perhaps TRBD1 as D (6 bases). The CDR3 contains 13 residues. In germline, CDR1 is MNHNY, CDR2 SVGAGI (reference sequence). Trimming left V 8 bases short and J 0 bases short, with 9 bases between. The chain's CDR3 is CASDQGSTDTQYF. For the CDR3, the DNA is TGTGCCAGCGATCAGGGGAGCACAGATACGCAGTATTTT.

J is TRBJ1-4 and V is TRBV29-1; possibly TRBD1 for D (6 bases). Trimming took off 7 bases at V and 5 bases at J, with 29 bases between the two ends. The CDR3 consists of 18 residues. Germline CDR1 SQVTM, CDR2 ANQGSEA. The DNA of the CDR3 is TGCAGCGCAGGACAAGGTCGACAGGCCGAGCCTCAGAATGAAAAACTGTTTTTT. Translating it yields CSAGQGRQAEPQNEKLFF.

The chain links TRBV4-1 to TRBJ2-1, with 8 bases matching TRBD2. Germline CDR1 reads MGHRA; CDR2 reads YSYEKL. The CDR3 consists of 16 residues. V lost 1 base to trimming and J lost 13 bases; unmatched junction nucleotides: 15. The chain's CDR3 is CASSQVPRTSREDQFF. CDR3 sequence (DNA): TGCGCCAGCAGCCAAGTACCCCGGACTAGCAGGGAAGATCAGTTCTTC.

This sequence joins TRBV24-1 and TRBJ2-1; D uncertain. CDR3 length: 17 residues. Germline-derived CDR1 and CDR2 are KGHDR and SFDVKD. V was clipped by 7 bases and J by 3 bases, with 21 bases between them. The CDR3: CATSTSTAKRGYNEQFF. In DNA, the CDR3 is TGTGCCACCAGCACCTCGACCGCTAAAAGAGGCTACAATGAGCAGTTCTTC.

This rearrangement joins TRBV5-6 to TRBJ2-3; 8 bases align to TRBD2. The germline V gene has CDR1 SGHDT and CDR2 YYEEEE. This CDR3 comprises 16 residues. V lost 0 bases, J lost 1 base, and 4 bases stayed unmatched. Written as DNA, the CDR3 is TGTGCCAGCAGCTTGGTGAGCGGGGGACGCACAGATACGCAGTATTTT. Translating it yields CASSLVSGGRTDTQYF.

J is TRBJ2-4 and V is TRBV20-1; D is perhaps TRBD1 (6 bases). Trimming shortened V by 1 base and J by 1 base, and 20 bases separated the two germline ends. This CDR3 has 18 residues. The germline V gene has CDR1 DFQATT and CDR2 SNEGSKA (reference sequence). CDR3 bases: TGCAGTGCTAGAGTTTTAGGAGACCGGCAGGGGGCCAAAAACATTCAGTACTTC. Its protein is CSARVLGDRQGAKNIQYF.

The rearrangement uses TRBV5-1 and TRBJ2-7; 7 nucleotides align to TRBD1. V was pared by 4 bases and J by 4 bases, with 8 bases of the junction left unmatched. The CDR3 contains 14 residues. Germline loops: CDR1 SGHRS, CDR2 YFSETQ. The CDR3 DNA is TGCGCCAGCAGCCCCGGGACAGTAATATACGAGCAGTACTTC. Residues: CASSPGTVIYEQYF.

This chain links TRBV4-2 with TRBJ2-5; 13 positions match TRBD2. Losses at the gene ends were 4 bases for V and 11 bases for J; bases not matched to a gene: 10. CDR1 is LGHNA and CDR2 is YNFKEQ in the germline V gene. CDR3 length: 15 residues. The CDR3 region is CASSPGTSGIREQYF. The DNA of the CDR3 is TGTGCCAGCAGCCCGGGGACTAGCGGGATTCGGGAGCAGTACTTC.

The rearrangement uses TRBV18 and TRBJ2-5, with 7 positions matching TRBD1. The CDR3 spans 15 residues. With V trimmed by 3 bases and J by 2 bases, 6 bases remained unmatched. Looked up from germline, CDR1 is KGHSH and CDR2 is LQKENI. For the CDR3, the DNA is TGTGCCAGCTCACCGACAGGGACCCATCAAGAGACCCAGTACTTC. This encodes CASSPTGTHQETQYF.

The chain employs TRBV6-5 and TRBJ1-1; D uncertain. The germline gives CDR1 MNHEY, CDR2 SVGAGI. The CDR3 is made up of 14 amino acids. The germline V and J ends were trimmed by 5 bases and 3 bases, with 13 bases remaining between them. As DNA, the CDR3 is TGTGCCAGCAGTGGTCAAACGAGAGACACTGAAGCTTTCTTT. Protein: CASSGQTRDTEAFF.

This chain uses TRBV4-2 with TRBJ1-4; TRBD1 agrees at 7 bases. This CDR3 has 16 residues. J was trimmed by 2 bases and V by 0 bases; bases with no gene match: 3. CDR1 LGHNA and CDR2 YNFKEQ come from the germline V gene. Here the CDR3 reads CASSQETGITNEKLFF. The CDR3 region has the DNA TGTGCCAGCAGCCAAGAGACAGGGATTACTAATGAAAAACTGTTTTTT.

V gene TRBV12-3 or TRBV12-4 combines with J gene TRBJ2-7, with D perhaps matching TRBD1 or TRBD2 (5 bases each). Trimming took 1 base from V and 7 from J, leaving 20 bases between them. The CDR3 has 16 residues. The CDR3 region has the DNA TGTGCCAGCAGTTTAGACAGGACTTTCTCAGGTGGGGAGCAGTACTTC. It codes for CASSLDRTFSGGEQYF.

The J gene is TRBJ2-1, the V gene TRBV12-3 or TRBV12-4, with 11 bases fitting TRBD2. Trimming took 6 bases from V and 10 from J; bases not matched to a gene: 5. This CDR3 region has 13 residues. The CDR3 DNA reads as TGTGCCAGCAGCACCGGGACTAGCGGCGAGCAGTTCTTC. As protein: CASSTGTSGEQFF.

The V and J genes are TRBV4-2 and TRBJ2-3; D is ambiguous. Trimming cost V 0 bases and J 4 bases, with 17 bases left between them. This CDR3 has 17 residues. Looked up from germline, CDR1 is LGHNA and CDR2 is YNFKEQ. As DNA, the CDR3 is TGTGCCAGCAGCCAAGAGCCGTCGGACCGGATGGCAGATACGCAGTATTTT. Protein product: CASSQEPSDRMADTQYF.